Detailed here is one TCR beta chain. The antigen is undetermined. The CDR3 has 13 residues. CDR1 MDHEN and CDR2 SYDVKM come from the germline V gene. Deletions cut 2 bases from V and 2 bases from J, with 7 bases between. TCRdb re-called the 5' RACE reads through MiXCR, storing one row per CDR3 protein. The data contain 580,000 or so distinct CDR3 sequences, 15% to 20% of them seen just once; the ten biggest clones take up 8.1%. This sample is part of a study of T-cell memory formation after mild COVID-19. Study-level background: TCR clusters showed largely donor specificity. Study results and limitations: Clones from the second wave (peaking day 37) had unconfirmed SARS-CoV-2 specificity. Mainly in CM and EM were contracting CD4+ clones; CD8+ were in EMRA. A subset of responding clones appeared in pre-infection memory, suggesting cross-reactive memory joined.

Source material: PBMCs or a T cell subset sorted from them (not recorded which). V and J are TRBV28 and TRBJ2-7; no firm D call. The sequence derives from an adult woman who had mild COVID-19 (a few samples of this study predate the infection). Cell type and time point are not known. The CDR3 region has the DNA TGTGCCAGCAGTTTAAACCCCACCTACGAGCAGTACTTC. This encodes CASSLNPTYEQYF.